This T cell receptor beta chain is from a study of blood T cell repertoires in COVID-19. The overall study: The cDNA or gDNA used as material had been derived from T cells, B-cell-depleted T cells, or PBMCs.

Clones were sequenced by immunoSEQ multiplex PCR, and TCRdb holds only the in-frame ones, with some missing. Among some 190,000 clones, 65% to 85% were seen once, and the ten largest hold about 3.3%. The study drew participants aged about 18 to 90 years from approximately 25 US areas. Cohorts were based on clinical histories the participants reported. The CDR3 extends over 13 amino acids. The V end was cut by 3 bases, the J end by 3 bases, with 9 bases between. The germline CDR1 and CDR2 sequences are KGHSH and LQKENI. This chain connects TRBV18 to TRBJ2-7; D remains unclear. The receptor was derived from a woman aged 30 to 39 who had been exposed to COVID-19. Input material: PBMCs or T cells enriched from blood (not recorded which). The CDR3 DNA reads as TGTGCCAGCTCACCGAGGCAGAGCTACGAGCAGTACTTC. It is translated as CASSPRQSYEQYF.